This T cell receptor (beta chain) is from a study of T cell clonality in common variable immunodeficiency. CVID and control samples used equivalent genomic DNA input. TCRdb keeps only in-frame clones here, not all; method: immunoSEQ multiplex PCR. The sample shows 45,000 to 65,000 clones, no singletons; the ten largest hold about 2%. General study findings and limits: CVID subjects shared fewer TCRbeta clones than healthy controls did. The cause of increased CVID clonality remains unclear without subpopulation sequencing.

CDR1 and CDR2 (germline): DFQATT, SNEGSKA (reference sequence). J was trimmed by 6 bases and V by 6 bases; bases with no gene match: 14. This CDR3 is 16 amino acids long. This clone appeared many times. Antigen specificity is unknown. The sequenced fragment ends 3 residues before the CDR3 boundary, so the rest is inferred from the germline J gene. The V and J genes are TRBV20-1 and TRBJ2-7; 13 bases are shared with TRBD2. The receptor comes from a person aged 18-69 years in good health. The sequencing sample was made of peripheral blood mononuclear cells. The CDR3 loop reads CSAPWGLAGKRSEQYF. CDR3 DNA, as far as it was read: TGCAGTGCCCCCTGGGGACTAGCGGGAAAGCGGTCCGAG.